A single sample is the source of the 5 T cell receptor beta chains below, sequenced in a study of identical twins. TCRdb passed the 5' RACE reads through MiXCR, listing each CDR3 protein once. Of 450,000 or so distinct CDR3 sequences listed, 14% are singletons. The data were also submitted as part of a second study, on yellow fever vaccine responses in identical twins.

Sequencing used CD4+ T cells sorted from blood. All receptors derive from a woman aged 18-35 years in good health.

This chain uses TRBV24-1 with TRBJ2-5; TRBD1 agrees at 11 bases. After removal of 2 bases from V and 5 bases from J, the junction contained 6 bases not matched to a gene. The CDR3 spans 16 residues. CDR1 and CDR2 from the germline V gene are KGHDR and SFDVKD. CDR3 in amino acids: CATSDSDRGRGETQYF. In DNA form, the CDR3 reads TGTGCCACCAGTGATTCGGACAGGGGGCGAGGGGAGACCCAGTACTTC.

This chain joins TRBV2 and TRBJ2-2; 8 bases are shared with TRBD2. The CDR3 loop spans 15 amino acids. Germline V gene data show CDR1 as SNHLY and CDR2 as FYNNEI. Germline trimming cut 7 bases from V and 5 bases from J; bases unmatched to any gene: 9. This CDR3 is CASTLGGAGTGELFF. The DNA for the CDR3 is TGTGCCAGCACCCTCGGGGGGGCAGGAACCGGGGAGCTGTTTTTT.

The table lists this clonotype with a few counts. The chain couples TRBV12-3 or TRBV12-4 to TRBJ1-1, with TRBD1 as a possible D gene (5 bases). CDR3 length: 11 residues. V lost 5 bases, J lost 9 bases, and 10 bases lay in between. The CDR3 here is CASSQGNKAFF. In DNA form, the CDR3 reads TGTGCCAGCAGTCAGGGAAATAAAGCTTTCTTT.

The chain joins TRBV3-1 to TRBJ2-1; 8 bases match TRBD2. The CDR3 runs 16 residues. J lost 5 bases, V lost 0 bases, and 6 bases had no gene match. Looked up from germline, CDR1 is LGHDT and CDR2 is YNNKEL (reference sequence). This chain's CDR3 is CASSQDLLAANNEQFF. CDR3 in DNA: TGTGCCAGCAGCCAAGATCTACTAGCGGCTAACAATGAGCAGTTCTTC.

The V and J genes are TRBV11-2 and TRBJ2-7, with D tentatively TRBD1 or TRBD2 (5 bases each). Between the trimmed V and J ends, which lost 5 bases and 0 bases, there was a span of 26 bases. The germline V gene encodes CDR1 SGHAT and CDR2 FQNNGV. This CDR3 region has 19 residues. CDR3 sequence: CASSPRVQRSKYSSYEQYF. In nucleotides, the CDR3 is TGTGCCAGCAGCCCCAGGGTTCAGCGGAGTAAATATAGCTCCTACGAGCAGTACTTC.